This record looks at one T cell receptor (beta chain) sequence and its context. Ages ranged from about 18 to 89 years, with residence in around 24 US areas. Allocation to cohorts depended on clinical history reported by the participants. In Cohort 3, a recovered donor had either two negative PCRs, clearance, or symptom resolution. TCRdb keeps only in-frame clones here, not all; method: immunoSEQ multiplex PCR. Here the sample spans about 300,000 clones, 75% to 90% being singletons. The sample originates from a study of blood T cell repertoires in COVID-19. Study background: Some COVID-19 samples were acute and others convalescent; all came from the United States, Italy and Spain.

This CDR3 has 16 residues. Germline trimming cut 4 bases from V and 3 bases from J; bases unmatched to any gene: 11. Germline V CDR1 and CDR2: SGHRS, YFSETQ. The specimen sequenced was PBMCs or T cells enriched from blood (not recorded which). The clonotype was recovered from a man between 60 and 70 years old who had recovered from COVID-19. The rearrangement uses TRBV5-1 and TRBJ2-3; 7 nucleotides agree with TRBD2. CDR3 nucleotide sequence: TGCGCCAGCAGCATAGGGAGTGGGACTACTACAGATACGCAGTATTTT. This sequence encodes CASSIGSGTTTDTQYF.